This TCR beta chain came from a study of CD8+ T cells in alopecia areata. Trimming removed 0 bases from V and 5 bases from J; junction bases left unmatched: 10. The germline V gene encodes CDR1 MGHDK and CDR2 SYGVNS. The CDR3 is 17 residues long. Sequencing used cDNA as its template, made by extracting RNA and reverse transcribing it. Sequenced by immunoSEQ multiplex PCR; TCRdb stores in-frame clones only, minus some. The table has about 280,000 clones, roughly 64% seen once. Stated treatment: oral pan-JAK inhibitor, 5-10 mg twice daily. The sequenced sample was CD4+ T cells sorted from blood, obtained at week 24, from a patient treated with tofacitinib. The V and J genes are TRBV25-1 and TRBJ2-7; 10 bases fit TRBD1. The receptor was derived from a human donor with alopecia areata. CDR3 bases: TGTGCCAGCAGTGAATACCGGCGGGGACAGGGGTTGGACGAGCAGTACTTC. It is translated as CASSEYRRGQGLDEQYF.